This T cell receptor (beta chain) was obtained from a study of blood T cell repertoires in COVID-19. Data came from immunoSEQ multiplex PCR; TCRdb stores just in-frame clones and leaves some out. The profile shows approximately 310,000 clones, about 85% of them singletons. The V gene's germline CDR1 is SEHNR and CDR2 FQNEAQ (reference sequence). The V gene end was trimmed by 3 bases and the J gene end by 4 bases; junction bases not matched to a gene: 6. The length of the CDR3 is 15 residues. The sample comprised PBMCs or T cells enriched from blood (not recorded which). The genes are TRBV7-9 and TRBJ2-5, with 9 bases matching TRBD1. The sequence was obtained from a woman younger than 45 who had been exposed to COVID-19. CDR3 sequence: CASSLGTGPGETQYF. CDR3 coding DNA: TGTGCCAGCAGCTTGGGGACAGGGCCGGGAGAGACCCAGTACTTC.